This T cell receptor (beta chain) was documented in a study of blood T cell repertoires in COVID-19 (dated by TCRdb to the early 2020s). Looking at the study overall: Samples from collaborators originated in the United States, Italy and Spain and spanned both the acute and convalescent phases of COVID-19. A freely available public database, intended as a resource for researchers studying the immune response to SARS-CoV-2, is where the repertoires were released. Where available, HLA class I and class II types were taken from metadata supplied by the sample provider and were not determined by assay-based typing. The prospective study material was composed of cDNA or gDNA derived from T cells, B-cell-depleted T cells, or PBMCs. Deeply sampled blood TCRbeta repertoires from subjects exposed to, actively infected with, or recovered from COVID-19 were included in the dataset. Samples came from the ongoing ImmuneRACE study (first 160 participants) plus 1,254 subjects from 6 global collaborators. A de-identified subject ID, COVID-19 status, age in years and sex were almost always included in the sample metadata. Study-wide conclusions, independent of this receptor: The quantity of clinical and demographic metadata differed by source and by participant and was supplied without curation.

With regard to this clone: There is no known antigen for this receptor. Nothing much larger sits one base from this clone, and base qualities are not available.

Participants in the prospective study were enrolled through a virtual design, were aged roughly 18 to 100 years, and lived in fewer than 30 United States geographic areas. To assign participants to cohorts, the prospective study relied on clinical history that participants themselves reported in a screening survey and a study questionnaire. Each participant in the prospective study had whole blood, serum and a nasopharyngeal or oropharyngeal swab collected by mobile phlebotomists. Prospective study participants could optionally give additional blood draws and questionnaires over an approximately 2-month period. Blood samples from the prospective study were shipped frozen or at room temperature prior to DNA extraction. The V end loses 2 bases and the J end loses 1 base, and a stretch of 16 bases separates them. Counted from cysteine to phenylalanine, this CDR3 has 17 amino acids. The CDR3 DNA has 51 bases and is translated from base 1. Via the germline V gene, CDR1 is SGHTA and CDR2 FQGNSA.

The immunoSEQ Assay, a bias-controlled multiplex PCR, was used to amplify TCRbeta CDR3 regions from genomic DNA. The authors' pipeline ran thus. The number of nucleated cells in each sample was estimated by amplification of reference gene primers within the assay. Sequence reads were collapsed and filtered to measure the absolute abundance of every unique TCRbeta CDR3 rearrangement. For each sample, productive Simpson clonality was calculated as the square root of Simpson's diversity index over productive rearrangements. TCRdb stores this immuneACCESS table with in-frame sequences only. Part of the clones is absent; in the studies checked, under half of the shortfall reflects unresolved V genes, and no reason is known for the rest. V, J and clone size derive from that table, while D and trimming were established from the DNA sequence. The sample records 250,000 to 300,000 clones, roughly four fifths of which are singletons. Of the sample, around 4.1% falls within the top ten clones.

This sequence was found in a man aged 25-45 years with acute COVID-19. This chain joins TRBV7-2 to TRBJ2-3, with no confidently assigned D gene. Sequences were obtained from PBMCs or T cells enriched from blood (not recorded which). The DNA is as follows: TGTGCCAGCAGCTTATCTCTGGCGGCTTCGCGCACAGATACGCAGTATTTT. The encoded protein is CASSLSLAASRTDTQYF. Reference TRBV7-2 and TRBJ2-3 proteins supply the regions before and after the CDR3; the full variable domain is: GAGVSQSPSNKVTEKGKDVELRCDPISGHTALYWYRQSLGQGLEFLIYFQGNSAPDKSGLPSDRFSAERTGGSVSTLTIQRTQQEDSAVYLCASSLSLAASRTDTQYFGPGTRLTVL.